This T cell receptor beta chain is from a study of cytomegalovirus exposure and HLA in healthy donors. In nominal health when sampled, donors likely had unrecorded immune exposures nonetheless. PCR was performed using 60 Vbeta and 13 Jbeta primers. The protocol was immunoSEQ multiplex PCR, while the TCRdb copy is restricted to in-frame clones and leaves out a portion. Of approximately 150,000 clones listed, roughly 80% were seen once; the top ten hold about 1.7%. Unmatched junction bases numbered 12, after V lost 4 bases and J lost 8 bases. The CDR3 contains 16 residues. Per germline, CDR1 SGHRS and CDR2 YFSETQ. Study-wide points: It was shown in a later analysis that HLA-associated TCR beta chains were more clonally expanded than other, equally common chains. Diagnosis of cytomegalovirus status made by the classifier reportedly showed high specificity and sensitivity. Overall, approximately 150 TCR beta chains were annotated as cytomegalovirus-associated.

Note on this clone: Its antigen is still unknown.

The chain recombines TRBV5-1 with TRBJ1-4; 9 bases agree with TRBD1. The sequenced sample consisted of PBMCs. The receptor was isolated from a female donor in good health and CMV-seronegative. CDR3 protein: CASSPDPGQGLEKLFF. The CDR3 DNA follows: TGCGCCAGCAGCCCCGACCCGGGACAGGGTCTAGAAAAACTGTTTTTT.